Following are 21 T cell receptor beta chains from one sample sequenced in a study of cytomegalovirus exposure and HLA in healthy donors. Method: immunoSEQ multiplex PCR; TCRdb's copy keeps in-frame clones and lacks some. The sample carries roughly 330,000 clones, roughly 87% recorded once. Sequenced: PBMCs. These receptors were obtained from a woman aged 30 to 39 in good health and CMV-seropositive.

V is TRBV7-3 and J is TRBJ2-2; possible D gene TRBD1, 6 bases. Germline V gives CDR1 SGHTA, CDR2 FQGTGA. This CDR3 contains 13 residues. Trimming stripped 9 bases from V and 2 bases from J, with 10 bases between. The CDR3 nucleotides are TGTGCCAGTCGAGGGGGTAACACCGGGGAGCTGTTTTTT. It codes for CASRGGNTGELFF. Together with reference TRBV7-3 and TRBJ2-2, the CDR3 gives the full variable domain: GAGVSQTPSNKVTEKGKYVELRCDPISGHTALYWYRQSLGQGPEFLIYFQGTGAADDSGLPNDRFFAVRPEGSVSTLKIQRTERGDSAVYLCASRGGNTGELFFGEGSRLTVL.

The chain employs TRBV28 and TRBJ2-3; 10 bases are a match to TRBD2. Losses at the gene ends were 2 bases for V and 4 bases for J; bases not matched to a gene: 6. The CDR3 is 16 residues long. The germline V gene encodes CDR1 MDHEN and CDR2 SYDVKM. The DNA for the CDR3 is TGTGCCAGCAGTTTAACTAGCGGGACTGCTGCAGATACGCAGTATTTT. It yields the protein CASSLTSGTAADTQYF.

CDR3 in amino acids: CASFSPDRVRDRGKNTEAFF. In nucleotides, the CDR3 is TGTGCCAGCTTTTCTCCTGACCGCGTCAGGGACAGGGGGAAGAACACTGAAGCTTTCTTT. The chain employs TRBV9 and TRBJ1-1; TRBD1 aligns across 11 bases. This CDR3 comprises 20 residues. The V gene's germline CDR1 is SGDLS and CDR2 YYNGEE. V lost 7 bases to trimming and J lost 1 base; unmatched junction nucleotides: 21.

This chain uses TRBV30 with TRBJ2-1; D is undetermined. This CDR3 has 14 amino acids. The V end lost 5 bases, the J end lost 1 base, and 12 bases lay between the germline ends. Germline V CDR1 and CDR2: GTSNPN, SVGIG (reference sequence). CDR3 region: CAWDPGQSYNEQFF. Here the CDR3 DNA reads TGTGCCTGGGACCCTGGGCAGTCCTACAATGAGCAGTTCTTC.

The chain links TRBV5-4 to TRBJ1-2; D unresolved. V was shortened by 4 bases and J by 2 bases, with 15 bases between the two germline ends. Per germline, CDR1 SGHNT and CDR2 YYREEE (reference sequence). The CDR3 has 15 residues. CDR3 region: CASSRKMAGNYGYTF. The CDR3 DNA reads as TGTGCCAGCAGCCGGAAGATGGCCGGGAACTATGGCTACACCTTC.

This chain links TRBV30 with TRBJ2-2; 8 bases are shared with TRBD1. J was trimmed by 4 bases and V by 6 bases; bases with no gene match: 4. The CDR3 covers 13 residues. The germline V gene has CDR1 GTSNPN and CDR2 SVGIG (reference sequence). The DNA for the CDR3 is TGTGCCTGCCTGGACAGGGCCACCGGGGAGCTGTTTTTT. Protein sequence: CACLDRATGELFF.

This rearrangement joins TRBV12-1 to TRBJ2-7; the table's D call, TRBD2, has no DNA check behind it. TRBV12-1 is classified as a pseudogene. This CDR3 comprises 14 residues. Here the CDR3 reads CASSPRTATYEQYF. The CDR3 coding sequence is TGTGCCAGCAGCCCCCGGACTGCCACCTACGAGCAGTACTTC.

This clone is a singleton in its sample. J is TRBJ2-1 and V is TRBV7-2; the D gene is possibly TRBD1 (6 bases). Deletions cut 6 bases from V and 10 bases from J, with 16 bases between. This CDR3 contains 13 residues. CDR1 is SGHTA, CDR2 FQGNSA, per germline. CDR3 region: CASSPMRQGEQFF. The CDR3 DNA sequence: TGTGCCAGCAGTCCGATGCGCCAGGGGGAGCAGTTCTTC.

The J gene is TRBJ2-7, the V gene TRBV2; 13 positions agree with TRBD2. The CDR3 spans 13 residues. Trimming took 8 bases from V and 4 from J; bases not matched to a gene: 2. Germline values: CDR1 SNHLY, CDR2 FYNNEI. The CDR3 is CASQTSGGYEQYF. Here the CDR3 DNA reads TGTGCCAGCCAGACTAGCGGGGGGTACGAGCAGTACTTC.

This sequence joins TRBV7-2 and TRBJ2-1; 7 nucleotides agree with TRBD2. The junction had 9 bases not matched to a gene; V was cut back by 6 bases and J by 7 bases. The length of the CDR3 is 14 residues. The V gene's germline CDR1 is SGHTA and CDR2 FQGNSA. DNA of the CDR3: TGTGCCAGCAGGGAGGCAAGCGGGGCAAATGAGCAGTTCTTC. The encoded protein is CASREASGANEQFF.

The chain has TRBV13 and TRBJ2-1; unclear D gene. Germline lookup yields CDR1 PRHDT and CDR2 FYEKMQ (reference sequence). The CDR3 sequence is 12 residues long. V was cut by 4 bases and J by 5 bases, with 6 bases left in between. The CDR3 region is CASSSGDNEQFF. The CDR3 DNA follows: TGTGCCAGCAGCTCTGGGGACAATGAGCAGTTCTTC.

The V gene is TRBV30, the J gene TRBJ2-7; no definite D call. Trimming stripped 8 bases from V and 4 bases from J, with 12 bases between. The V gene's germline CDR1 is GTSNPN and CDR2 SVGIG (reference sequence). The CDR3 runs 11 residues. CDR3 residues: CALGYQYEQYF. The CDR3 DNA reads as TGTGCCCTGGGGTATCAGTACGAGCAGTACTTC.

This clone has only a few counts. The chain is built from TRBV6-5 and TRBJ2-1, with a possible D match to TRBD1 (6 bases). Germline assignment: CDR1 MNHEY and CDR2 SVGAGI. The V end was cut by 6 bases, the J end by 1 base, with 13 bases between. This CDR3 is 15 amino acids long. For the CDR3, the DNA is TGTGCCAGCAGCTTGGGGGCCGAGTCCTACAATGAGCAGTTCTTC. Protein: CASSLGAESYNEQFF.

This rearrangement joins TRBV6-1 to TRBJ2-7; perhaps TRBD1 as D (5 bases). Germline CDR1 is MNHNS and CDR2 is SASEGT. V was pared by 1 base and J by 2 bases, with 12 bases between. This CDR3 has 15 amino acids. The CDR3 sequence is CASSEGAGYPYEQYF. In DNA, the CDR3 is TGTGCCAGCAGTGAAGGGGCAGGGTACCCCTACGAGCAGTACTTC.

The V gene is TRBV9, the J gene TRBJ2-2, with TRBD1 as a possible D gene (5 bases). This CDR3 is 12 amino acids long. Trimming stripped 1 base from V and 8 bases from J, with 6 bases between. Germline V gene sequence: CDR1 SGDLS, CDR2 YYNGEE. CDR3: CASSVRTGELFF. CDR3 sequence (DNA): TGTGCCAGCAGCGTAAGGACAGGGGAGCTGTTTTTT.

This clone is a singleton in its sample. The CDR3 region has the DNA TGCGCCAGCAGATATGAGCCGGTGGGACAGGGAGACGAGCAGTACTTC. It specifies CASRYEPVGQGDEQYF. The V gene is TRBV5-1, the J gene TRBJ2-7; 9 positions agree with TRBD1. This CDR3 comprises 16 residues. J gave up 5 bases and V 5 bases, and 14 bases lay outside the gene matches. In germline, CDR1 is SGHRS, CDR2 YFSETQ.

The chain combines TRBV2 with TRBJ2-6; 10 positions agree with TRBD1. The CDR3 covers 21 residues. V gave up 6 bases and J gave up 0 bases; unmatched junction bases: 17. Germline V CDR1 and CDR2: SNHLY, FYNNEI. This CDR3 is CASSGGLWDRGKGSGANVLTF. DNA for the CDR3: TGTGCCAGCAGCGGGGGGTTATGGGACAGGGGAAAGGGCTCTGGGGCCAACGTCCTGACTTTC.

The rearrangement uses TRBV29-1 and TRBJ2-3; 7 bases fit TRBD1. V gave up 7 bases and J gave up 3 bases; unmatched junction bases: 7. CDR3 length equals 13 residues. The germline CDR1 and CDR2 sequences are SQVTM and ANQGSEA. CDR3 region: CSAPGGQTDTQYF. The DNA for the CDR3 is TGCAGCGCCCCAGGGGGTCAAACAGATACGCAGTATTTT.

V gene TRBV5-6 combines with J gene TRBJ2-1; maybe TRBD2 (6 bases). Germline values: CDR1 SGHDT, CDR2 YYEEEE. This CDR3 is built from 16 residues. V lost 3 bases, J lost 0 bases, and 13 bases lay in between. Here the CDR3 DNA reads TGTGCCAGCAGCTCTCCCGGGGGTTACTCCTACAATGAGCAGTTCTTC. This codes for CASSSPGGYSYNEQFF.

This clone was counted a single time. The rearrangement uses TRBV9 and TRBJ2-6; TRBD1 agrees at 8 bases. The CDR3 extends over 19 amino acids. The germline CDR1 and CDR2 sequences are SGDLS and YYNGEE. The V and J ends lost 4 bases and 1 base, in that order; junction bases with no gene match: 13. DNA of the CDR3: TGTGCCAGCAGCTCCCGGACCGGGACAGGTCCATCTGGGGCCAACGTCCTGACTTTC. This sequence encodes CASSSRTGTGPSGANVLTF. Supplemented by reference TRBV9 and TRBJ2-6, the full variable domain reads DSGVTQTPKHLITATGQRVTLRCSPRSGDLSVYWYQQSLDQGLQFLIQYYNGEERAKGNILERFSAQQFPDLHSELNLSSLELGDSALYFCASSSRTGTGPSGANVLTFGAGSRLTVL.

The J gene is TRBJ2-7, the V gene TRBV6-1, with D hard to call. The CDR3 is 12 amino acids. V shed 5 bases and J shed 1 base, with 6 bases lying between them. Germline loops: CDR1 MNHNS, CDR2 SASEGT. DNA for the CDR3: TGTGCCAGCAGTTTCCGGTCCTACGAGCAGTACTTC. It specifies CASSFRSYEQYF.